This is a list of T cell receptor beta chains from one sample in a study of cytomegalovirus exposure and HLA in healthy donors. Produced via immunoSEQ multiplex PCR; TCRdb's table is partial and in-frame only. The profile shows about 150,000 clones, about 70% of them singletons. The sequenced material came from PBMCs. These receptors were taken from a male donor in good health and CMV-seronegative. The CDR3 runs from the conserved cysteine through the conserved F or W.

j_gene,v_gene,CDR3aa
TRBJ1-2,TRBV25-1,CASSEYGGSGYTF
TRBJ2-7,TRBV2,CASRGQSYEQYF
TRBJ1-4,TRBV4-1,CASSHNDLGTGNEKLFF
TRBJ2-5,TRBV5-4,CASSPGQETQYF
TRBJ2-7,TRBV11-3,CASSPGTGGREQYF
TRBJ2-6,TRBV28,CASSPVGRSGANVLTF
TRBJ2-5,TRBV19,CASAARRGLTLQETQYF
TRBJ1-4,TRBV7-2,CASSPGRGFSNEKLFF
TRBJ2-1,TRBV5-1,CASSLVRGGYNEQFF
TRBJ2-1,TRBV27,CASSPLLAGGPDEQFF
TRBJ1-2,TRBV9,CASSGTFYGYTF
TRBJ2-7,TRBV5-6,CASSLMGVRGDYEQYF
TRBJ1-4,TRBV2,CASTFRGRWNEKLFF
TRBJ1-3,TRBV28,CASAGLSRGDTIYF
TRBJ2-1,TRBV19,CASSVGLAGGEQFF
TRBJ1-1,TRBV5-4,CASSLGQGMNTEAFF
TRBJ1-6,TRBV27,CASSSRTALNSPLHF
TRBJ2-5,TRBV28,CASSRDRVQETQYF
TRBJ1-2,TRBV30,CAWRGTGGSGGYTF
TRBJ2-2,TRBV15,CATRIYRGMTGELFF
TRBJ1-5,TRBV7-9,CASRQNSNQPQHF
TRBJ2-2,TRBV6-1,CASSEPSGGAFGELFF
TRBJ1-6,TRBV10-3,CAIRGTGTGNSPLHF
TRBJ1-1,TRBV5-1,CASSLGPTTGEEAFF
TRBJ1-3,TRBV5-1,CASSLNGNSGNTIYF
TRBJ1-1,TRBV5-5,CASSITSSGRGAGTEAFF
TRBJ2-6,TRBV10-3,CAISPRGVRGHTGANVLTF
TRBJ1-2,TRBV5-1,CASSARGLQASRNYGYTF
TRBJ2-3,TRBV28,CASSTPGTGDHLRQYF
TRBJ1-1,TRBV2,CASSPRGDTEAFF
TRBJ1-5,TRBV4-3,CASSQDAQGDQPQHF
TRBJ2-1,TRBV4-2,CASSQTSGGGNEQFF
TRBJ1-1,TRBV7-8,CASSPLGRGVSWTEAFF
TRBJ2-3,TRBV5-1,CASSLARREATDTQYF
TRBJ2-2,TRBV10-3,CAITVFPRGANTGELFF
TRBJ2-2,TRBV5-8,CASSLVRPPRDGELFF
TRBJ1-2,TRBV7-9,CASSQQVANYGYTF
TRBJ1-1,TRBV27,CASSYRMNTEAFF
TRBJ2-2,TRBV29-1,CSVEGTSGTGELFF
.,TRBV7-9,CASSLREYHEQYF
TRBJ2-4,TRBV2,CASKETLKLAKNIQYF
TRBJ2-7,TRBV28,CASGGQVDEQYF
TRBJ1-1,TRBV5-1,CASSVDTRGTEAFF
TRBJ2-1,TRBV5-1,CASSSASGRGEQFF